This T cell receptor beta chain was sequenced in a study of graft-versus-host responses after intestinal transplantation. For this clone: Its cognate antigen is unknown. In the same sample, other DNA sequences code for this CDR3.

The V gene lost 2 bases and the J gene lost 2 bases, with 4 bases spanning the gap. Germline CDR1 SGHNT, CDR2 YYREEE (reference sequence). The CDR3 has 12 residues. Only in-frame clones appear in the TCRdb table, and some are missing; sequencing was by immunoSEQ multiplex PCR. This table holds about 110,000 clones, approximately 86% found once. The material sequenced was unstimulated CD4+ T cells sorted from spleen or lymph node cells, taken before transplant. This receptor was taken from a human donor who was the organ donor for an intestinal transplant. The V gene is TRBV5-4, the J gene TRBJ2-5, with no clear D. The CDR3 loop reads CASSFPQETQYF. The DNA of the CDR3 is TGTGCCAGCAGCTTCCCTCAAGAGACCCAGTACTTC.